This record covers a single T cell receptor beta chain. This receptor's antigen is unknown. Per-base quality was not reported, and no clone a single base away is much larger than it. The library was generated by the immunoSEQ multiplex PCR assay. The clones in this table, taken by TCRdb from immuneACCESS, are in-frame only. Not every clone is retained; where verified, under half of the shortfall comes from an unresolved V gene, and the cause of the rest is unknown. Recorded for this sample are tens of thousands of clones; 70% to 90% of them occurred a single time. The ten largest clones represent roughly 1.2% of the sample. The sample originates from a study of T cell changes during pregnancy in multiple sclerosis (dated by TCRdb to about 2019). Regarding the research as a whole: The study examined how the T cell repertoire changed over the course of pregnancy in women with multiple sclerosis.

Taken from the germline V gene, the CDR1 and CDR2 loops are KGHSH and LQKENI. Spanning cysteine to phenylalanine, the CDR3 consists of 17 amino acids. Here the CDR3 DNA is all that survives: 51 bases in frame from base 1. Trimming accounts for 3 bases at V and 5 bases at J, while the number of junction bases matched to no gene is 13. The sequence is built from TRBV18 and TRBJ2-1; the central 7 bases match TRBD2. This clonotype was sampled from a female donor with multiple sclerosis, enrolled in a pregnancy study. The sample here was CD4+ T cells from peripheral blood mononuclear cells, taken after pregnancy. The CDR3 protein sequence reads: CASSPQPSGGADNEQFF. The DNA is TGTGCCAGCTCACCTCAACCTAGCGGAGGGGCCGACAATGAGCAGTTCTTC. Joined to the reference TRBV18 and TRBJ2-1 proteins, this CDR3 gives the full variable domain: NAGVMQNPRHLVRRRGQEARLRCSPMKGHSHVYWYRQLPEEGLKFMVYLQKENIIDESGMPKERFSAEFPKEGPSILRIQQVVRGDSAAYFCASSPQPSGGADNEQFFGPGTRLTVL.